Below are 18 T cell receptor beta chains sequenced from a single sample in a study of regulatory T cells in long-lasting Graves disease. Time point: newly diagnosed GD, antithyroid drugs for less than 3 months. Extracted PBMC RNA gave rise to the TCR library. Construction of TCR beta libraries relied on iRepertoire HTBI primers and on Arm-PCR targeting CDR3 regions. Each CDR3 protein gets one entry after TCRdb re-called the multiplex PCR reads with MiXCR. In the table there are about 420,000 distinct CDR3 sequences, around 15% of which are singletons. The sample was also reused in another study, on T cells in Graves' hyperthyroidism and ophthalmopathy.

Sequenced material: peripheral blood mononuclear cells (PBMCs), taken at new diagnosis, from a patient treated with antithyroid drugs. The source of these receptors is a woman aged 18-29 years with Graves disease.

This clonotype was found many times. This chain uses TRBV27 with TRBJ1-2; D is unclear. The CDR3 is 14 residues long. The V end lost 5 bases, the J end lost 1 base, and 11 bases lay between the germline ends. CDR1 and CDR2 (germline): MNHEY, SMNVEV (reference sequence). The CDR3 coding sequence is TGTGCCAGCAGTCCCGGACTATTTAACTATGGCTACACCTTC. Protein product: CASSPGLFNYGYTF.

The table lists this clonotype with many counts. The chain uses TRBV28 and TRBJ1-1, with 7 bases aligning to TRBD1. The germline gives CDR1 MDHEN, CDR2 SYDVKM. V lost 4 bases and J lost 4; bases outside the gene matches: 6. CDR3 length equals 14 residues. CDR3 bases: TGTGCCAGCAGTTCCGGGACAGTCCCCACTGAAGCTTTCTTT. Translating it yields CASSSGTVPTEAFF.

This clonotype was counted ten times or more. The rearrangement uses TRBV12-3 or TRBV12-4 and TRBJ2-1, with 9 bases fitting TRBD1. The length of the CDR3 is 16 residues. The J segment lost 5 bases and the V segment lost 3 bases, leaving 8 bases of the junction unmatched. The CDR3 sequence is CASSLSGTGINNEQFF. Here the CDR3 DNA reads TGTGCCAGCAGTTTGTCTGGGACAGGGATTAACAATGAGCAGTTCTTC.

The rearrangement links TRBV4-1 to TRBJ2-2; 8 bases map to TRBD2. The CDR3 totals 17 residues. The germline V gene has CDR1 MGHRA and CDR2 YSYEKL. The V and J ends lost 1 base and 4 bases, in that order; junction bases with no gene match: 8. CDR3 sequence reads: CASSQGGSGRTTGELFF. DNA for the CDR3: TGCGCCAGCAGCCAAGGCGGGAGCGGGAGAACCACCGGGGAGCTGTTTTTT.

This clonotype was found many times. The CDR3: CSVRTSGRYTDTQYF. The CDR3 nucleotides are TGCAGCGTTCGGACTAGCGGGAGATACACAGATACGCAGTATTTT. This chain uses TRBV29-1 with TRBJ2-3; 13 nucleotides match TRBD2. V lost 5 bases and J lost 2; bases outside the gene matches: 4. Per the germline V gene, CDR1 is SQVTM and CDR2 is ANQGSEA. This CDR3 comprises 15 residues.

The J gene is TRBJ1-4, the V gene TRBV7-8; weak D call: TRBD1 (6 bases). The CDR3 totals 14 residues. Per the germline V gene, CDR1 is SGHVS and CDR2 is FQNEAQ. V shed 10 bases and J shed 0 bases, with 12 bases lying between them. The CDR3 region is CATSDSSTNEKLFF. In nucleotides, the CDR3 is TGTGCCACCTCGGACAGTTCAACTAATGAAAAACTGTTTTTT.

In this sample, this clonotype turned up many times. The chain is built from TRBV6-2 or TRBV6-3 and TRBJ2-7; D perhaps matches TRBD2 (6 bases). Germline CDR1 reads MNHEY; CDR2 reads SVGEGT. The CDR3 loop spans 17 amino acids. V was cut by 6 bases and J by 0 bases, with 21 bases left in between. The CDR3 loop reads CASSLSDWDFSSYEQYF. The DNA for the CDR3 is TGTGCCAGCAGCTTAAGTGACTGGGACTTCAGCTCCTACGAGCAGTACTTC.

This clonotype was counted between two and nine times. This chain joins TRBV12-3 or TRBV12-4 and TRBJ2-1; D ambiguous. V lost 7 bases and J lost 7, with 11 bases in between. The CDR3 has 12 amino acids. This CDR3 is CASTLWVNEQFF. In nucleotides, the CDR3 is TGTGCCAGCACTCTTTGGGTGAATGAGCAGTTCTTC.

This clonotype came up many times. The CDR3 DNA follows: TGTGCCAGCAGCCCCATTGACTATGGCTACACCTTC. Translation gives CASSPIDYGYTF. The chain carries TRBV7-9 and TRBJ1-2; D gene uncertain. V was trimmed by 5 bases and J by 3 bases, leaving 7 bases between them. This CDR3 has 12 amino acids. In germline, CDR1 is SEHNR, CDR2 FQNEAQ (reference sequence).

This clonotype was seen ten or more times. The chain joins TRBV20-1 to TRBJ2-1; 9 bases are a match to TRBD2. Germline lookup yields CDR1 DFQATT and CDR2 SNEGSKA (reference sequence). Losses at the gene ends were 4 bases for V and 10 bases for J; bases not matched to a gene: 11. The CDR3 totals 14 residues. The CDR3 loop reads CSAIQLAGGNEQFF. The DNA for the CDR3 is TGCAGTGCTATCCAACTAGCGGGCGGGAACGAGCAGTTCTTC.

This clonotype has ten or more counts. The CDR3 sequence is CSGGQGLVNTEAFF. The CDR3 DNA reads TGCAGCGGTGGACAGGGGTTAGTGAACACTGAAGCTTTCTTT. This rearrangement joins TRBV29-1 to TRBJ1-1; TRBD1 agrees at 9 bases. Trimming cost V 7 bases and J 0 bases; bases outside gene matches: 6. The CDR3 runs 14 residues. Germline V gene data show CDR1 as SQVTM and CDR2 as ANQGSEA.

This clonotype was recorded a few times. The V call is TRBV18, the J call TRBJ1-1; D may be TRBD1 (5 bases). Per the germline V gene, CDR1 is KGHSH and CDR2 is LQKENI. The CDR3 extends over 14 amino acids. V shed 3 bases and J shed 0 bases, with 8 bases lying between them. CDR3: CASSPDNMNTEAFF. The CDR3 coding sequence is TGTGCCAGCTCACCGGACAATATGAACACTGAAGCTTTCTTT. The whole variable domain, filled in from reference TRBV18 and TRBJ1-1, reads NAGVMQNPRHLVRRRGQEARLRCSPMKGHSHVYWYRQLPEEGLKFMVYLQKENIIDESGMPKERFSAEFPKEGPSILRIQQVVRGDSAAYFCASSPDNMNTEAFFGQGTRLTVV.

This clonotype was observed a few times. The CDR3 DNA reads as TGTGCCAGCAGCTTGGATGGTCTTCTTGGCGAGACCTACAATGAGCAGTTCTTC. This encodes CASSLDGLLGETYNEQFF. The V call is TRBV5-6, the J call TRBJ2-1, with D hard to call. This CDR3 spans 18 amino acids. Germline CDR1 reads SGHDT; CDR2 reads YYEEEE. Trimming left V 0 bases short and J 2 bases short, with 18 bases between.

The chain couples TRBV20-1 to TRBJ2-1, with 10 bases fitting TRBD2. The CDR3 covers 13 residues. Trimming took 8 bases from V and 9 from J; bases not matched to a gene: 10. CDR1 and CDR2 (germline): DFQATT, SNEGSKA (reference sequence). The CDR3 reads CSTQRVAGGEQFF. DNA of the CDR3: TGCAGTACCCAAAGGGTAGCGGGAGGTGAGCAGTTCTTC.

This clonotype was counted many times. The V and J genes are TRBV7-9 and TRBJ2-7; TRBD2 matches 9 bases. The CDR3 is 15 amino acids. Germline trimming cut 6 bases from V and 5 bases from J; bases unmatched to any gene: 11. CDR1 is SEHNR and CDR2 is FQNEAQ in the germline V gene (reference sequence). The CDR3, as DNA: TGTGCCAGCAGTCCTATAGCGGGAGAGTCAGACGAGCAGTACTTC. Amino acids: CASSPIAGESDEQYF.

The chain uses TRBV24-1 and TRBJ2-1, with 10 bases aligning to TRBD2. In germline, CDR1 is KGHDR, CDR2 SFDVKD. J gave up 5 bases and V 3 bases, and 6 bases lay outside the gene matches. The CDR3 extends over 16 amino acids. CDR3 sequence reads: CATSDPGLAEHNEQFF. DNA for the CDR3: TGTGCCACCAGTGATCCCGGACTAGCGGAACACAATGAGCAGTTCTTC.

This clonotype was seen many times. V and J are TRBV2 and TRBJ1-6; tentatively, D is TRBD1 (6 bases). The CDR3 extends over 15 amino acids. Trimming removed 8 bases from V and 0 bases from J, with 11 bases in between. Germline V gene lookup returns CDR1 SNHLY and CDR2 FYNNEI. The CDR3 here is CASGQRSSYNSPLHF. The CDR3 region has the DNA TGTGCCAGCGGACAGAGAAGCTCCTATAATTCACCCCTCCACTTT. Based on the CDR3 plus reference TRBV2 and TRBJ1-6, the full variable domain is EPEVTQTPSHQVTQMGQEVILRCVPISNHLYFYWYRQILGQKVEFLVSFYNNEISEKSEIFDDQFSVERPDGSNFTLKIRSTKLEDSAMYFCASGQRSSYNSPLHFGNGTRLTVT.

The chain joins TRBV6-1 to TRBJ2-7, with D tentatively TRBD2 (5 bases). The CDR3 length is 14 residues. V was shortened by 6 bases and J by 1 base, with 13 bases between the two germline ends. Looked up from germline, CDR1 is MNHNS and CDR2 is SASEGT. The CDR3 nucleotides read TGTGCCAGCAGCGAACTAGGGCTTTCCTACGAGCAGTACTTC. This translates into CASSELGLSYEQYF.